This TCR beta chain was captured by sequencing in a study of blood T cell repertoires in COVID-19. At the level of the study: The United States, Italy and Spain supplied acute and convalescent COVID-19 samples.

Method: immunoSEQ multiplex PCR; TCRdb's copy keeps in-frame clones and lacks some. The sample records 300,000 to 350,000 clones, approximately 85% being singletons. Those enrolled, adults aged about 18 to 89 years, came from around 24 US areas. The CDR3 contains 13 residues. The germline gives CDR1 SEHNR, CDR2 FQNEAQ (reference sequence). V lost 3 bases to trimming and J lost 2 bases, with 7 bases between them. Specimen: PBMCs or T cells enriched from blood (not recorded which). The clonotype was recovered from a man aged 30-40 years who had recovered from COVID-19. The V call is TRBV7-9, the J call TRBJ1-2; D call uncertain. As DNA, the CDR3 is TGTGCCAGCAGCTTTTCCGGGAACTATGGCTACACCTTC. Protein: CASSFSGNYGYTF.